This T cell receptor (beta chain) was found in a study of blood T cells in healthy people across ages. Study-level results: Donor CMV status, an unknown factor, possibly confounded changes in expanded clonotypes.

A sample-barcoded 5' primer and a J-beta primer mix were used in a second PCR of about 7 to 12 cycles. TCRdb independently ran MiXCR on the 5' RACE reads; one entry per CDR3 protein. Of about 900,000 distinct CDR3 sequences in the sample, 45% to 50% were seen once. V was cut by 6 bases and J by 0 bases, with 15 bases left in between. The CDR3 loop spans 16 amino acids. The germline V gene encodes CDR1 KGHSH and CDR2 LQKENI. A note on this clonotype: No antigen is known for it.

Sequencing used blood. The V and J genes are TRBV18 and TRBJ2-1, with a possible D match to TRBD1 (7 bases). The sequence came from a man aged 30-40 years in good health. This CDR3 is CASSARDRDSYNEQFF. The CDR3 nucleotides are TGTGCCAGCTCTGCGCGGGACAGAGACTCCTACAATGAGCAGTTCTTC. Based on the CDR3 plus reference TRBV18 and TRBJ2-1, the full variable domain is NAGVMQNPRHLVRRRGQEARLRCSPMKGHSHVYWYRQLPEEGLKFMVYLQKENIIDESGMPKERFSAEFPKEGPSILRIQQVVRGDSAAYFCASSARDRDSYNEQFFGPGTRLTVL.